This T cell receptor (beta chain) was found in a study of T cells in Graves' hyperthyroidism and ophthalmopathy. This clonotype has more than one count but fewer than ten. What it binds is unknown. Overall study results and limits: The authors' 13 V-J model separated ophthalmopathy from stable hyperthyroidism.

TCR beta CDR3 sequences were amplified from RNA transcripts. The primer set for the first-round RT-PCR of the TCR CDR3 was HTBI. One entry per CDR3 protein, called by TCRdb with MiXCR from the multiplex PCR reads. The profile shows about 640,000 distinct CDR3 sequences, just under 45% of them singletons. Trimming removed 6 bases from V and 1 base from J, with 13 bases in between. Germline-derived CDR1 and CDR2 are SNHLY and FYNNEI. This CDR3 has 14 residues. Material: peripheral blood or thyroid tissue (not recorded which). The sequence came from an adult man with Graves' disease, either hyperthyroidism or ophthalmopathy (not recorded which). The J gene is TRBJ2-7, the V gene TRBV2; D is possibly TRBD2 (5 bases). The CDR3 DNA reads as TGTGCCAGCAGCAGAGGGCCGCCGTCCTACGAGCAGTACTTC. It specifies CASSRGPPSYEQYF.